Following are 26 T cell receptor beta chains from one sample sequenced in a study of blood T cell repertoires in COVID-19. TCRdb's copy holds only in-frame clones and misses some; the assay was immunoSEQ multiplex PCR. The repertoire holds 95,000 to 150,000 clones, over 75% seen once, with around 16% in the top ten. Material: peripheral blood. These receptor sequences come from a man in his 60s with active or convalescent COVID-19.

The rearrangement uses TRBV5-4 and TRBJ2-3, with a tentative D call TRBD1 (6 bases). The CDR3 runs to 13 residues. The V end was cut by 3 bases, the J end by 4 bases, with 9 bases between. The germline CDR1 and CDR2 sequences are SGHNT and YYREEE (reference sequence). In DNA form, the CDR3 reads TGTGCCAGCAGCTCCAGGGGTGCAGATACGCAGTATTTT. Amino acids: CASSSRGADTQYF.

This chain connects TRBV20-1 to TRBJ2-5, with D hard to call. The CDR3 is 12 residues long. The V end was cut by 3 bases, the J end by 4 bases, with 9 bases between. Germline V gene data show CDR1 as DFQATT and CDR2 as SNEGSKA (reference sequence). This CDR3 reads CSASLRLETQYF. The CDR3, as DNA: TGCAGTGCTAGTTTGAGACTAGAGACCCAGTACTTC.

This clone came up a few times. The chain recombines TRBV6-2 or TRBV6-3 with TRBJ1-1, with D tentatively TRBD1 (5 bases). The CDR3 extends over 14 amino acids. Germline V CDR1 and CDR2: MNHEY, SVGEGT. Between the trimmed V and J ends, which lost 5 bases and 1 base, there was a span of 11 bases. The CDR3 protein is CASSTITGNTEAFF. For the CDR3, the DNA is TGTGCCAGCAGTACGATTACAGGGAACACTGAAGCTTTCTTT.

This clone has a handful of counts. The V call is TRBV20-1, the J call TRBJ1-2; TRBD1 matches at 7 bases. CDR3 length equals 12 residues. Germline values: CDR1 DFQATT, CDR2 SNEGSKA (reference sequence). Trimming removed 3 bases from V and 9 bases from J; junction bases left unmatched: 7. CDR3 in DNA: TGCAGTGCTAGTTGGGACAGAAGGAGCTACACCTTC. It specifies CSASWDRRSYTF.

The chain couples TRBV5-1 to TRBJ1-1, with TRBD1 identical over 8 bases. Per the germline V gene, CDR1 is SGHRS and CDR2 is YFSETQ. V shed 3 bases, J shed 3 bases, and the junction held 4 bases outside the gene matches. The CDR3 spans 14 residues. The DNA of the CDR3 is TGCGCCAGCAGCTCTCAGGGGGCGCACACTGAAGCTTTCTTT. This translates into CASSSQGAHTEAFF.

The chain joins TRBV5-1 to TRBJ2-5, with D maybe TRBD1 (6 bases). Germline values: CDR1 SGHRS, CDR2 YFSETQ. Trimming removed 3 bases at V and 6 bases at J, with 12 bases between. CDR3 length: 13 residues. CDR3 region: CASSSLGAKTQYF. The CDR3 DNA follows: TGCGCCAGCAGCTCTCTGGGGGCTAAGACCCAGTACTTC. Looking up the rest from reference TRBV5-1 and TRBJ2-5 gives the full variable domain: KAGVTQTPRYLIKTRGQQVTLSCSPISGHRSVSWYQQTPGQGLQFLFEYFSETQRNKGNFPGRFSGRQFSNSRSEMNVSTLELGDSALYLCASSSLGAKTQYFGPGTRLLVL.

The genes are TRBV29-1 and TRBJ2-5; D gene ambiguous. The CDR3 has 12 amino acids. With 1 base removed from V and 4 bases from J, the gap between germline ends came to 7 bases. CDR1 is SQVTM, CDR2 ANQGSEA, per germline. The CDR3, as DNA: TGCAGCGTTGAAGGTCTACCAGAGACCCAGTACTTC. It codes for CSVEGLPETQYF.

This clone came up once. The chain joins TRBV5-6 to TRBJ2-2; 8 nucleotides line up with TRBD1. The ends lost 4 bases at V and 5 bases at J; junction bases unmatched: 13. Germline V gene lookup returns CDR1 SGHDT and CDR2 YYEEEE. The CDR3 is 17 amino acids. CDR3: CASSPRTGLRWTGELFF. DNA for the CDR3: TGTGCCAGCAGCCCCAGGACAGGGTTGCGGTGGACCGGGGAGCTGTTTTTT.

The chain has TRBV24-1 and TRBJ1-2, with 9 bases aligning to TRBD1. Germline V gene data show CDR1 as KGHDR and CDR2 as SFDVKD. Trimming at V came to 5 bases and at J to 8 bases, leaving 11 bases not matched to a gene. The CDR3 is made up of 15 amino acids. The CDR3 loop reads CATSAPGQGKEGYTF. The CDR3 region has the DNA TGTGCCACCAGTGCCCCCGGACAGGGGAAAGAGGGCTACACCTTC.

The gene calls are TRBV28 and TRBJ2-7; TRBD1 might be the D (6 bases). The CDR3 extends over 12 amino acids. With 11 bases removed from V and 3 bases from J, the gap between germline ends came to 14 bases. CDR1 is MDHEN, CDR2 SYDVKM, per germline. The CDR3, as DNA: TGTGCCGTCTCAGGGGTGGGCTACGAGCAGTACTTC. Translation: CAVSGVGYEQYF. Full variable domain (remainder filled in from reference TRBV28 and TRBJ2-7): DVKVTQSSRYLVKRTGEKVFLECVQDMDHENMFWYRQDPGLGLRLIYFSYDVKMKEKGDIPEGYSVSREKKERFSLILESASTNQTSMYLCAVSGVGYEQYFGPGTRLTVT.

A word on this clone: The junction shows a germline mismatch at one end, possibly a read error. This chain joins TRBV19 and TRBJ1-6, with D tentatively TRBD1 (6 bases). CDR3 length equals 14 residues. From germline, CDR1 is LNHDA and CDR2 SQIVND (reference sequence). CDR3 sequence: CASCIVQGESPLHF. DNA of the CDR3: TGTGCCAGTTGTATCGTACAGGGCGAGTCACCCCTCCACTTT.

The chain has TRBV7-2 and TRBJ1-2, with 7 positions matching TRBD1. The J segment lost 4 bases and the V segment lost 5 bases, leaving 4 bases of the junction unmatched. This CDR3 is built from 13 residues. Germline V gene data show CDR1 as SGHTA and CDR2 as FQGNSA. CDR3 protein: CASSPQGTYGYTF. The CDR3, as DNA: TGTGCCAGCAGCCCACAGGGGACCTATGGCTACACCTTC.

The chain has TRBV30 and TRBJ1-5; TRBD1 aligns across 7 bases. CDR1 GTSNPN and CDR2 SVGIG come from the germline V gene (reference sequence). J lost 7 bases, V lost 2 bases, and 5 bases had no gene match. The CDR3 consists of 13 residues. This CDR3 reads CAWSRQGGQPQHF. CDR3 DNA sequence: TGTGCCTGGAGTCGACAGGGAGGCCAGCCCCAGCATTTT.

The chain is built from TRBV27 and TRBJ1-4, with a weak D call TRBD1 (5 bases). CDR1 is MNHEY and CDR2 is SMNVEV in the germline V gene (reference sequence). V lost 2 bases, J lost 8 bases, and 12 bases lay in between. This CDR3 has 14 amino acids. This CDR3 reads CASSLQGAGEKLFF. In DNA form, the CDR3 reads TGTGCCAGCAGTTTACAAGGGGCTGGGGAAAAACTGTTTTTT.

V gene TRBV5-6 combines with J gene TRBJ2-7, with a possible D match to TRBD2 (5 bases). CDR3 size: 15 residues. The ends were cut back, 4 bases at V and 1 base at J, with 15 bases in the middle. From germline, CDR1 is SGHDT and CDR2 YYEEEE. The CDR3 region is CASSPGSGGSYEQYF. For the CDR3, the DNA is TGTGCCAGCAGCCCGGGAAGCGGAGGTTCCTACGAGCAGTACTTC. Looking up the rest from reference TRBV5-6 and TRBJ2-7 gives the full variable domain: DAGVTQSPTHLIKTRGQQVTLRCSPKSGHDTVSWYQQALGQGPQFIFQYYEEEERQRGNFPDRFSGHQFPNYSSELNVNALLLGDSALYLCASSPGSGGSYEQYFGPGTRLTVT.

The chain joins TRBV7-9 to TRBJ2-1; perhaps TRBD2 as D (5 bases). Trimming cost V 5 bases and J 4 bases, with 9 bases left between them. In germline, CDR1 is SEHNR, CDR2 FQNEAQ (reference sequence). The CDR3 totals 13 residues. DNA for the CDR3: TGTGCCAGCAGCACTGGACTGTACAATGAGCAGTTCTTC. This gives the protein CASSTGLYNEQFF.

Comment on this clone: A junction boundary mismatches the germline segment, possibly from a read error. V and J are TRBV20-1 and TRBJ1-5; no reliable D call. Germline CDR1 and CDR2: DFQATT and SNEGSKA (reference sequence). The CDR3 runs to 14 residues. In nucleotides, the CDR3 is TGCAGTGTTAGTGCCAAAAGTAGCGATCAGCCCCAGCATTTT. This translates into CSVSAKSSDQPQHF.

The chain couples TRBV9 to TRBJ2-7; 9 bases match TRBD1. CDR1 and CDR2 from the germline V gene are SGDLS and YYNGEE. The junction had 16 bases not matched to a gene; V was cut back by 3 bases and J by 3 bases. CDR3 length: 18 amino acids. The chain's CDR3 is CASSGGTRDRESIYEQYF. The DNA for the CDR3 is TGTGCCAGCAGCGGAGGGACCCGGGACAGGGAATCTATCTACGAGCAGTACTTC.

This chain uses TRBV9 with TRBJ1-1; TRBD1 agrees at 9 bases. The germline CDR1 and CDR2 sequences are SGDLS and YYNGEE. V shed 4 bases, J shed 1 base, and the junction held 5 bases outside the gene matches. The CDR3 runs to 15 residues. In nucleotides, the CDR3 is TGTGCCAGCAGCAGAGAGACAGGGGGGAACACTGAAGCTTTCTTT. Its translation: CASSRETGGNTEAFF. The full variable domain, rest sourced from reference TRBV9 and TRBJ1-1, is DSGVTQTPKHLITATGQRVTLRCSPRSGDLSVYWYQQSLDQGLQFLIQYYNGEERAKGNILERFSAQQFPDLHSELNLSSLELGDSALYFCASSRETGGNTEAFFGQGTRLTVV.

This chain connects TRBV19 to TRBJ1-4; 8 nucleotides agree with TRBD1. CDR1 is LNHDA, CDR2 SQIVND, per germline (reference sequence). This CDR3 spans 16 amino acids. The V segment lost 3 bases and the J segment 8 bases; nucleotides outside the gene matches: 11. The CDR3 DNA reads as TGTGCCAGTAGTATGCGGGGCGACAGGGGTCCGGAAAAACTGTTTTTT. Protein product: CASSMRGDRGPEKLFF.

V is TRBV5-1 and J is TRBJ2-1; D gene uncertain. Germline values: CDR1 SGHRS, CDR2 YFSETQ. The CDR3 has 15 residues. V was shortened by 3 bases and J by 6 bases, with 16 bases between the two germline ends. CDR3 region: CASSWSPSERNEQFF. DNA for the CDR3: TGCGCCAGCAGCTGGTCCCCGAGCGAGCGCAATGAGCAGTTCTTC.

This clone was recorded once. The chain employs TRBV29-1 and TRBJ1-1, with D possibly matching TRBD1 (6 bases). The CDR3 is 12 amino acids. Deletions cut 7 bases from V and 6 bases from J, with 15 bases between. The germline gives CDR1 SQVTM, CDR2 ANQGSEA. The CDR3 coding sequence is TGCAGCGGGGGACACAAAGGGGCTGAAGCTTTCTTT. It encodes CSGGHKGAEAFF.

This chain connects TRBV12-3 or TRBV12-4 to TRBJ1-6; the match to TRBD1 covers 9 bases. Losses at the gene ends were 7 bases for V and 10 bases for J; bases not matched to a gene: 5. The CDR3 covers 13 residues. CDR3 region: CASTRDRDSPLHF. Here the CDR3 DNA reads TGTGCCAGCACTCGGGACAGGGACTCACCCCTCCACTTT.

This chain links TRBV6-6 with TRBJ2-7; TRBD1 agrees at 9 bases. This CDR3 spans 14 amino acids. V dropped 7 bases and J dropped 6; count of bases not matched to a gene: 10. Germline loops: CDR1 MNHNY, CDR2 SVGAGI (reference sequence). The CDR3 loop reads CASTPGQGQVEQYF. For the CDR3, the DNA is TGTGCCAGCACCCCAGGACAGGGGCAGGTCGAGCAGTACTTC.

The chain carries TRBV11-3 and TRBJ2-1; D possibly corresponds to TRBD2 (5 bases). Deletions cut 6 bases from V and 3 bases from J, with 9 bases between. The CDR3 runs to 13 residues. Germline CDR1 is SGHNT and CDR2 is YENEEA. CDR3 sequence: CASSAGIYNEQFF. CDR3 sequence (DNA): TGTGCCAGCAGTGCCGGGATCTACAATGAGCAGTTCTTC.

The chain has TRBV7-2 and TRBJ2-3; perhaps TRBD2 as D (5 bases). This CDR3 comprises 12 residues. Germline V gene sequence: CDR1 SGHTA, CDR2 FQGNSA. V was clipped by 2 bases and J by 12 bases, with 12 bases between them. This CDR3 reads CASSLSGEKQYF. CDR3 nucleotides: TGTGCCAGCAGCTTATCCGGGGAGAAACAGTATTTT.